These 16 T cell receptor beta chains originate from one sample sequenced in a study of CD8 T cells in Susac syndrome (dated by TCRdb to about 2019). Library creation used the immunoSEQ multiplex PCR assay. RNA was extracted with the RNeasy kit and about 0.5 to 1 ug was reverse transcribed using random hexamers. The public reads were reanalyzed by TCRdb: fastp trimming at Q25, MiXCR alignment, in-frame beta chains only. Rows with one shared CDR3 protein collapse into an entry with the most common genes and DNA. The sample table contains fewer than 200,000 distinct CDR3 sequences; only one count was recorded for roughly 91% of them. 0.085% to 0.1% of the sample rests with the top ten. Specimen: CD4+ T cells from PBMCs. The receptor set was obtained from a human donor with Susac syndrome.

V gene TRBV7-3 combines with J gene TRBJ2-7; 13 bases line up with TRBD2. Germline CDR1 and CDR2: SGHTA and FQGTGA. The CDR3 spans 15 residues. J lost 2 bases, V lost 5 bases, and 3 bases had no gene match. The CDR3: CASSAGTSGAYEQYF. CDR3 nucleotides: TGTGCCAGCAGCGCCGGGACTAGCGGGGCCTACGAGCAGTACTTC. Filled out from reference TRBV7-3 and TRBJ2-7, the complete variable domain reads GAGVSQTPSNKVTEKGKYVELRCDPISGHTALYWYRQSLGQGPEFLIYFQGTGAADDSGLPNDRFFAVRPEGSVSTLKIQRTERGDSAVYLCASSAGTSGAYEQYFGPGTRLTVT.

The V call is TRBV20-1, the J call TRBJ2-4, with no clear D. Looked up from germline, CDR1 is DFQATT and CDR2 is SNEGSKA (reference sequence). CDR3 length equals 12 residues. V was pared by 2 bases and J by 5 bases, with 7 bases between. The CDR3 DNA reads as TGCAGTGCTAGACAGATCGAAAACATTCAGTACTTC. Protein sequence: CSARQIENIQYF.

The V gene is TRBV5-4, the J gene TRBJ1-5; D is uncertain. V lost 0 bases, J lost 6 bases, and 7 bases lay in between. Germline loops: CDR1 SGHNT, CDR2 YYREEE (reference sequence). The CDR3 loop spans 13 amino acids. The CDR3 loop reads CASSLGASQPQHF. CDR3 nucleotides: TGTGCCAGCAGCTTGGGAGCGTCTCAGCCCCAGCATTTT.

J is TRBJ2-4 and V is TRBV7-3; 7 bases align to TRBD1. This CDR3 region has 13 residues. The junction had 4 bases not matched to a gene; V was cut back by 5 bases and J by 6 bases. Germline V gives CDR1 SGHTA, CDR2 FQGTGA. The CDR3 loop reads CASSPRGTNIQYF. The CDR3 bases are TGTGCCAGCAGCCCCAGGGGGACAAACATTCAGTACTTC.

The chain links TRBV2 to TRBJ1-1; 11 bases align to TRBD1. The CDR3 is 16 amino acids. Germline-derived CDR1 and CDR2 are SNHLY and FYNNEI. V gave up 10 bases and J gave up 0 bases; unmatched junction bases: 10. CDR3 in DNA: TGTGCCATAACCCTCCGGGACAGGGGGTTGAACACTGAAGCTTTCTTT. This codes for CAITLRDRGLNTEAFF.

The V call is TRBV20-1, the J call TRBJ1-1; D uncertain. The CDR3 runs 15 residues. Trimming took 6 bases from V and 0 from J, leaving 17 bases between them. Germline values: CDR1 DFQATT, CDR2 SNEGSKA (reference sequence). CDR3 sequence reads: CSAPDWERMNTEAFF. The CDR3 DNA reads TGCAGTGCCCCTGATTGGGAGCGCATGAACACTGAAGCTTTCTTT.

In regard to this clonotype: A junction boundary mismatches the germline segment, possibly from a read error. V is TRBV7-7 and J is TRBJ2-3, with 8 bases lining up with TRBD2. This CDR3 comprises 16 residues. Germline V gene sequence: CDR1 SSHAT, CDR2 FNYEAQ (reference sequence). The CDR3: CASSRGGLAGTDTQYF. CDR3 nucleotide sequence: TGTGCTAGCAGCCGAGGAGGACTAGCCGGCACAGATACGCAGTATTTT.

The gene calls are TRBV12-3 or TRBV12-4 and TRBJ2-5, with 11 bases fitting TRBD1. The CDR3 is made up of 13 amino acids. Trimming cost V 8 bases and J 4 bases; bases outside gene matches: 3. CDR3: CASGGTGGETQYF. In DNA form, the CDR3 reads TGTGCCAGCGGAGGGACAGGGGGAGAGACCCAGTACTTC.

The chain links TRBV5-1 to TRBJ2-3; D is possibly TRBD2 (6 bases). V lost 6 bases, J lost 1 base, and 21 bases lay in between. CDR3 size: 17 residues. CDR1 and CDR2 from the germline V gene are SGHRS and YFSETQ. CDR3 loop: CASNPAAGRRGTDTQYF. The CDR3 region has the DNA TGCGCCAGCAACCCGGCGGCGGGGCGACGGGGCACAGATACGCAGTATTTT.

This clonotype was recorded once. This chain uses TRBV19 with TRBJ2-1; D is possibly TRBD2 (5 bases). The V end lost 7 bases, the J end lost 0 bases, and 10 bases lay between the germline ends. Germline assignment: CDR1 LNHDA and CDR2 SQIVND (reference sequence). The CDR3 contains 14 residues. The CDR3 loop is CASNEGASYNEQFF. Here the CDR3 DNA reads TGTGCCAGTAATGAGGGTGCCTCCTACAATGAGCAGTTCTTC.

The chain links TRBV30 to TRBJ2-3, with 10 positions matching TRBD2. J was trimmed by 5 bases and V by 1 base; bases with no gene match: 6. The V gene's germline CDR1 is GTSNPN and CDR2 SVGIG (reference sequence). This CDR3 is built from 15 residues. CDR3 sequence reads: CAWSGLLAGEDTQYF. CDR3 DNA sequence: TGTGCCTGGAGTGGCCTGCTAGCGGGGGAAGATACGCAGTATTTT.

In this sample, this clonotype turned up once. The CDR3 nucleotides are TGTGCCAGCAGCCACCTTGCGGGACCCGTCGCCTACGAGCAGTACTTC. This codes for CASSHLAGPVAYEQYF. This sequence joins TRBV7-2 and TRBJ2-7, with D possibly TRBD2 on 6 matching bases. The CDR3 covers 16 residues. Germline CDR1 reads SGHTA; CDR2 reads FQGNSA. Trimming shortened V by 5 bases and J by 2 bases, and 19 bases separated the two germline ends.

The chain is built from TRBV9 and TRBJ2-4; 7 bases align to TRBD2. V dropped 4 bases and J dropped 2; count of bases not matched to a gene: 3. Germline CDR1 SGDLS, CDR2 YYNGEE. CDR3 length: 14 residues. The CDR3 sequence is CASSPGGTKNIQYF. The DNA for the CDR3 is TGTGCCAGCAGCCCCGGGGGGACCAAAAACATTCAGTACTTC.

The V and J genes are TRBV20-1 and TRBJ2-7; the D gene is possibly TRBD1 (5 bases). The CDR3 contains 12 residues. In germline, CDR1 is DFQATT, CDR2 SNEGSKA (reference sequence). Trimming shortened V by 0 bases and J by 5 bases, and 8 bases separated the two germline ends. The CDR3 sequence: CSARERRDEQYF. As DNA, the CDR3 is TGCAGTGCTAGAGAGCGCAGGGACGAGCAGTACTTC.

This clonotype was counted a few times. The V call is TRBV5-1, the J call TRBJ1-2; 7 bases are shared with TRBD1. V dropped 2 bases and J dropped 6; count of bases not matched to a gene: 7. The germline CDR1 and CDR2 sequences are SGHRS and YFSETQ. CDR3 size: 14 residues. The CDR3 sequence: CASSFGTVDNGYTF. The CDR3 region has the DNA TGCGCCAGCAGCTTCGGGACAGTAGATAATGGCTACACCTTC.

V and J are TRBV5-4 and TRBJ2-2; D perhaps matches TRBD1 (6 bases). The CDR3 runs to 19 residues. The V gene's germline CDR1 is SGHNT and CDR2 YYREEE (reference sequence). V was shortened by 0 bases and J by 1 base, with 19 bases between the two germline ends. CDR3 sequence reads: CASSLEVLGAKWNTGELFF. The CDR3 bases are TGTGCCAGCAGCTTGGAGGTGCTGGGGGCGAAGTGGAACACCGGGGAGCTGTTTTTT.